This T cell receptor (beta chain) was captured in a study of Graves' ophthalmopathy and Graves' hyperthyroidism. Lactation, pregnancy, uncontrolled infections and other autoimmune diseases were all grounds for excluding patients. The CDR3 covers 15 residues. The V and J ends lost 5 bases and 5 bases, in that order; junction bases with no gene match: 9. Germline V lookup: CDR1 MGHDK, CDR2 SYGVNS. Amplification of the TCR beta CDR3 regions used RNA transcripts (as template). Second-round multiplex PCR came after first-round RT-PCR with HTBI primers. In TCRdb, the multiplex PCR reads were re-called with MiXCR into one record per CDR3 protein. The sample gives 650,000 to 900,000 distinct CDR3 sequences, approximately 40% of which show up once; roughly 45% is in the top ten.

The specimen was peripheral blood. This chain links TRBV25-1 with TRBJ2-3; 8 nucleotides align to TRBD1. The receptor was isolated from an adult man with Graves' ophthalmopathy. The CDR3 coding sequence is TGTGCCAGCAGTCGATGGACAGGGAATGAAGATACGCAGTATTTT. It specifies CASSRWTGNEDTQYF.